A selection of T cell receptor beta chains follows, all from one sample in a study of T-cell memory formation after mild COVID-19. TCRdb passed the 5' RACE reads through MiXCR, listing each CDR3 protein once. The sample shows around 420,000 distinct CDR3 sequences, more than 20% of them seen only once. The sequenced material came from PBMCs or a T cell subset sorted from them (not recorded which). These TCRs come from an adult woman who had mild COVID-19 (a few samples of this study predate the infection). Cell type and time point are not known. CDR3s include the opening cysteine and the closing phenylalanine or tryptophan. Fields, in order: V gene, CDR3 protein.

>TRBV7-3
CASSLRRGSAYNEQFF
>TRBV14
CASSQDRVNTEAFF
>TRBV4-1
CASSQRGQGRLSYEQYF
>TRBV5-1
CASSSDRGRDEQYF
>TRBV24-1
CATSDLGINQPQHF
>TRBV11-2
CASSLTNPGTEAFF
>TRBV29-1
CSVRTGVNTEAFF
>TRBV20-1
CSAYRTGGTKNIQYF
>TRBV3-1
CASSQEGVLPLHF
>TRBV12-3/TRBV12-4
CASSGQGLRTEAFF
>TRBV12-3/TRBV12-4
CASSFAGGLAKNIQYF
>TRBV29-1
CSVHSQGLGEQYF
>TRBV20-1
CSAGRTGFNQPQHF
>TRBV21-1
CASSKESTGGLSEAFF
>TRBV4-3
CASSQGDPRNTGELFF
>TRBV15
CATSRAGTPAFGAFF
>TRBV9
CASSARTSGNIQYF
>TRBV29-1
CSVGQGQGEQYF
>TRBV9
CASSVDPTSNQPQHF
>TRBV12-3/TRBV12-4
CASSWGGGTGSPLHF
>TRBV24-1
CATSDGDSGQNTEAFF
>TRBV7-3
CASSLRGQGTSEQFF
>TRBV20-1
CSARGMDSSYEQYF
>TRBV20-1
CSARDLGRAYGYTF
>TRBV20-1
CSAVGGLQETQYF
>TRBV3-1
CASSQDPGEGEKLFF
>TRBV7-2
CASSLVSAGGTQYF
>TRBV7-2
CASSPNSYGYTF
>TRBV7-9
CASSLGPITSLDEQFF
>TRBV3-1
CASSQGGTGIGYTF
>TRBV5-1
CASSSRLAGGPSTDTQYF
>TRBV15
CATSRTRDRLNQPQHF
>TRBV15
CATSRDVGAEKLFF
>TRBV27
CASSLLEQGNEQFF
>TRBV7-3
CASSLSQVGDTEAFF
>TRBV9
CASSVALVADEQFF
>TRBV5-1
CASSLAGAGVYNEQFF
>TRBV24-1
CATSDLGKLFF
>TRBV12-3/TRBV12-4
CASGDLTDTQYF
>TRBV7-9
CASSLALVSYNEQFF
>TRBV13
CASSFDRGRDTQYF
>TRBV11-3
CASSLDRGPAGNTIYF
>TRBV11-3
CASRSTSGRIHEQYF
>TRBV24-1
CATSDPAGADYGYTF
>TRBV6-1
CASSEERQAGETQYF
>TRBV12-3/TRBV12-4
CASSREVAGGFSYEQYF
>TRBV6-6
CASSYETRGRYTREQYF
>TRBV19
CASWDWNTEAFF
>TRBV6-2/TRBV6-3
CASSYLGYEQFF
>TRBV6-1
CASSEAQEGWTEAFF
>TRBV15
CATSWDRGLANTEAFF
>TRBV9
CASSVVPGGTEAFF
>TRBV27
CATGLGTDTQYF
>TRBV5-1
CASSLGGRTATEAFF
>TRBV28
CASRRGSYNEQFF
>TRBV12-3/TRBV12-4
CASIQGYNQETQYF
>TRBV30
CAWSITNGLAGAAYGELFF
>TRBV7-2
CASSLDPGVETQYF
>TRBV7-6
CASSPIGANTGELFF